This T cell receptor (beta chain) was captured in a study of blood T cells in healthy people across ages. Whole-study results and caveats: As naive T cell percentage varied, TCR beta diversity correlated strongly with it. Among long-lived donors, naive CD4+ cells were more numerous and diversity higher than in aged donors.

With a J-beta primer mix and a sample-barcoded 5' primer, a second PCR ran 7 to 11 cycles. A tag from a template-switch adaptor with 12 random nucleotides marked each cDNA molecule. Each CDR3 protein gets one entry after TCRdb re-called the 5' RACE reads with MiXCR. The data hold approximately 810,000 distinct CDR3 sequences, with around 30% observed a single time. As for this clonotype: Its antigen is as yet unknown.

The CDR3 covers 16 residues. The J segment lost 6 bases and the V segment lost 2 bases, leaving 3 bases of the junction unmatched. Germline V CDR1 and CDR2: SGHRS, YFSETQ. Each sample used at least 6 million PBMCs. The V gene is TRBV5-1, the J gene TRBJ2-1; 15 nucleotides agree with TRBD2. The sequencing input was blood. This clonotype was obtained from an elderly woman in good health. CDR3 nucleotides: TGCGCCAGCAGCTTAGGGACTAGCGGGGGGCTCAATGAGCAGTTCTTC. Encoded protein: CASSLGTSGGLNEQFF.